A single sample is the source of the 32 T cell receptor beta chains below, sequenced in a study of human T cells and chemical hapten exposure. Noted time point: patch test 2, 6 weeks after DPC sensitization. Treatment defined: therapeutic diphenylcyclopropenone sensitization with weekly scalp DPC. TCRdb called the RACE reads again in MiXCR, with one record for every CDR3 protein. Among approximately 91,000 distinct CDR3 sequences listed, around 10% were seen once. Source: whole blood, taken in connection with sensitization to the hapten diphenylcyclopropenone (DPC). The receptors were gathered from a man in his late teens or twenties with alopecia areata. Some clones in this sample may be carry-over from other donors' samples.

This clonotype was recorded a few times. This chain links TRBV6-5 with TRBJ1-1; TRBD1 is a possible D gene (5 bases). CDR1 is MNHEY, CDR2 SVGAGI, per germline. CDR3 length: 15 residues. Trimming took off 3 bases at V and 0 bases at J, with 11 bases between the two ends. The CDR3 nucleotides read TGTGCCAGCAGTTATAAGGGACGAATGAACACTGAAGCTTTCTTT. Amino acid sequence: CASSYKGRMNTEAFF.

This clonotype was picked up many times. This sequence joins TRBV7-9 and TRBJ2-2; D gene unclear. This CDR3 is 14 amino acids long. Trimming stripped 7 bases from V and 3 bases from J, with 12 bases between. Germline V gene lookup returns CDR1 SEHNR and CDR2 FQNEAQ (reference sequence). Here the CDR3 reads CASIRGSDTGELFF. The CDR3 DNA is TGTGCCAGCATCCGAGGATCGGACACCGGGGAGCTGTTTTTT.

The chain recombines TRBV20-1 with TRBJ2-3; 11 bases align to TRBD2. Losses at the gene ends were 0 bases for V and 0 bases for J; bases not matched to a gene: 11. The CDR3 is made up of 19 amino acids. Germline CDR1 and CDR2: DFQATT and SNEGSKA (reference sequence). This CDR3 is CSARDARLAGPSSTDTQYF. In DNA form, the CDR3 reads TGCAGTGCTAGAGATGCTCGACTAGCGGGACCATCTAGCACAGATACGCAGTATTTT.

This clonotype turned up a few times. The rearrangement uses TRBV6-2 or TRBV6-3 and TRBJ2-3; the match to TRBD2 covers 9 bases. The length of the CDR3 is 18 residues. Trimming cost V 5 bases and J 5 bases; bases outside gene matches: 17. Germline V gives CDR1 MNHEY, CDR2 SVGEGT. The CDR3 DNA follows: TGTGCCAGCAGTACTCGCGTATGGCTAGCGGGGCGAGGAGATACGCAGTATTTT. This sequence encodes CASSTRVWLAGRGDTQYF.

CDR3 DNA: TGTGCCAGCAGCTTGTTGAGGGAGAGGGCCAACGTCCTGACTTTC. Amino acid sequence: CASSLLRERANVLTF. The V gene is TRBV11-2, the J gene TRBJ2-6; weak D call: TRBD2 (5 bases). In germline, CDR1 is SGHAT, CDR2 FQNNGV. Deletions cut 3 bases from V and 5 bases from J, with 11 bases between. The CDR3 contains 15 residues. The entire variable domain, with the rest obtained from reference TRBV11-2 and TRBJ2-6, is as follows: EAGVAQSPRYKIIEKRQSVAFWCNPISGHATLYWYQQILGQGPKLLIQFQNNGVVDDSQLPKDRFSAERLKGVDSTLKIQPAKLEDSAVYLCASSLLRERANVLTFGAGSRLTVL.

This clonotype appeared many times. The chain employs TRBV5-6 and TRBJ2-1; D tentatively fits TRBD1 or TRBD2 (5 bases each). Germline V gene sequence: CDR1 SGHDT, CDR2 YYEEEE. The CDR3 extends over 16 amino acids. Between the trimmed V and J ends, which lost 6 bases and 0 bases, there was a span of 16 bases. The CDR3 here is CASTRPGDRSYNEQFF. CDR3 coding DNA: TGTGCCAGCACCCGCCCCGGGGACCGCTCCTACAATGAGCAGTTCTTC.

This clonotype was seen many times. The V gene is TRBV11-2, the J gene TRBJ2-5; either TRBD1 or TRBD2 may fit D (5 bases each). The CDR3 is 14 residues long. The germline V and J ends were trimmed by 5 bases and 2 bases, with 12 bases remaining between them. The germline gives CDR1 SGHAT, CDR2 FQNNGV. CDR3 sequence reads: CASSRGTEQETQYF. CDR3 in DNA: TGTGCCAGCAGCCGAGGGACGGAACAAGAGACCCAGTACTTC.

The chain is built from TRBV6-2 or TRBV6-3 and TRBJ2-5, with D possibly TRBD1 on 6 matching bases. In germline, CDR1 is MNHEY, CDR2 SVGEGT. The CDR3 runs 14 residues. V lost 6 bases and J 3 bases, leaving 14 bases between the germline ends. The chain's CDR3 is CASRQTGNKETQYF. The CDR3 coding sequence is TGTGCCAGCAGACAAACAGGGAATAAAGAGACCCAGTACTTC.

The chain is built from TRBV18 and TRBJ2-6; 7 nucleotides line up with TRBD2. Germline assignment: CDR1 KGHSH and CDR2 LQKENI. The junction had 10 bases not matched to a gene; V was cut back by 5 bases and J by 0 bases. The CDR3 covers 18 residues. This CDR3 is CASSGGGGFHSGANVLTF. The CDR3 DNA reads TGTGCCAGCTCAGGAGGCGGGGGATTCCACTCTGGGGCCAACGTCCTGACTTTC.

This clonotype was counted many times. The chain recombines TRBV27 with TRBJ2-3; 8 positions agree with TRBD1. V lost 6 bases, J lost 2 bases, and 10 bases stayed unmatched. The CDR3 extends over 16 amino acids. Germline lookup yields CDR1 MNHEY and CDR2 SMNVEV (reference sequence). The CDR3 loop reads CASSHRWTGTTDTQYF. The CDR3 coding sequence is TGTGCCAGCAGCCACCGCTGGACAGGGACCACAGATACGCAGTATTTT.

This clonotype was counted a few times. This chain uses TRBV6-2 or TRBV6-3 with TRBJ2-3; D not certain. Germline CDR1 and CDR2: MNHEY and SVGEGT. There are 15 residues in the CDR3. V lost 7 bases to trimming and J lost 2 bases, with 16 bases between them. The CDR3 is CASIARSSLTDTQYF. The CDR3 coding sequence is TGTGCCAGCATCGCGAGGAGTTCTCTCACAGATACGCAGTATTTT.

The chain carries TRBV9 and TRBJ2-5, with 7 bases aligning to TRBD2. This CDR3 has 17 amino acids. V lost 0 bases, J lost 2 bases, and 10 bases stayed unmatched. Germline V gene data show CDR1 as SGDLS and CDR2 as YYNGEE. CDR3 in amino acids: CASSVGEGWRKQETQYF. In DNA form, the CDR3 reads TGTGCCAGCAGCGTAGGGGAGGGGTGGCGCAAACAAGAGACCCAGTACTTC. The whole variable domain, remainder taken from reference TRBV9 and TRBJ2-5, is DSGVTQTPKHLITATGQRVTLRCSPRSGDLSVYWYQQSLDQGLQFLIQYYNGEERAKGNILERFSAQQFPDLHSELNLSSLELGDSALYFCASSVGEGWRKQETQYFGPGTRLLVL.

This clonotype appeared many times. CDR3 amino acids: CASSRSGTGSSEQYV. The DNA of the CDR3 is TGTGCCAGTAGCCGGTCCGGGACAGGGTCAAGCGAGCAGTACGTC. The chain couples TRBV19 to TRBJ2-7; the match to TRBD1 covers 9 bases. Germline assignment: CDR1 LNHDA and CDR2 SQIVND (reference sequence). The CDR3 extends over 15 amino acids. The V and J ends lost 6 bases and 6 bases, in that order; junction bases with no gene match: 12.

This clonotype was detected many times. The chain recombines TRBV7-9 with TRBJ1-1, with D unresolved. Germline CDR1 reads SEHNR; CDR2 reads FQNEAQ (reference sequence). CDR3 length: 14 amino acids. V was trimmed by 0 bases and J by 1 base, leaving 6 bases between them. For the CDR3, the DNA is TGTGCCAGCAGCTTAGCAGGCGGGAACACTGAAGCTTTCTTT. It codes for CASSLAGGNTEAFF.

The V call is TRBV5-1, the J call TRBJ1-6, with D hard to call. Germline lookup yields CDR1 SGHRS and CDR2 YFSETQ. The CDR3 totals 18 residues. Trimming shortened V by 3 bases and J by 0 bases, and 16 bases separated the two germline ends. The CDR3 sequence: CASSYEGRGSSYNSPLHF. In DNA, the CDR3 is TGCGCCAGCAGCTATGAAGGACGGGGAAGCTCCTATAATTCACCCCTCCACTTT.

This rearrangement joins TRBV3-1 to TRBJ2-7; 7 nucleotides agree with TRBD1. With 3 bases clipped from V and 0 bases from J, the junction kept 2 bases outside the gene matches. CDR1 is LGHDT and CDR2 is YNNKEL in the germline V gene (reference sequence). The CDR3 is 14 residues long. CDR3 amino acids: CASSQDRHSYEQYF. The CDR3 coding sequence is TGTGCCAGCAGCCAGGACAGGCACTCCTACGAGCAGTACTTC.

This clonotype was counted between two and nine times. The J gene is TRBJ1-2, the V gene TRBV20-1; no firm D call. Deletions cut 2 bases from V and 3 bases from J, with 10 bases between. This CDR3 is 13 amino acids long. Germline V gene data show CDR1 as DFQATT and CDR2 as SNEGSKA (reference sequence). DNA for the CDR3: TGCAGTGCTAGACGGACGAAGGACTATGGCTACACCTTC. This gives the protein CSARRTKDYGYTF.

This clonotype has more than one count but fewer than ten. The chain joins TRBV20-1 to TRBJ2-6; TRBD1 might be the D (6 bases). From germline, CDR1 is DFQATT and CDR2 SNEGSKA (reference sequence). V was clipped by 7 bases and J by 5 bases, with 9 bases between them. This CDR3 region has 12 residues. The CDR3 spells CSVGAWANVLTF. The DNA for the CDR3 is TGCAGTGTGGGGGCGTGGGCCAACGTCCTGACTTTC.

This clonotype has a single count. Just one base apart from a much larger clone, this may be a read error. This chain connects TRBV7-6 to TRBJ2-2; D is undetermined. Germline lookup yields CDR1 SGHVS and CDR2 FNYEAQ. The length of the CDR3 is 13 residues. V lost 3 bases and J 7 bases, leaving 9 bases between the germline ends. The CDR3 reads CASSFRMSGELFF. DNA of the CDR3: TGTGCCAGCAGCTTTCGGATGAGCGGGGAGCTGTTTTTT.

The CDR3 bases are TGTGCCAGCAGCAGGGGACAGGAATCCTACAATGAGCAGTTCTTC. This sequence encodes CASSRGQESYNEQFF. The chain carries TRBV3-1 and TRBJ2-1, with 8 bases that match TRBD1. The CDR3 contains 15 residues. Germline CDR1 LGHDT, CDR2 YNNKEL (reference sequence). The ends lost 5 bases at V and 1 base at J; junction bases unmatched: 4.

This clonotype was detected a few times. The CDR3 DNA reads as TGCAGTGCTAGAGTAAGCGGCCTACGGGACACTCCCCTCCACTTT. Its protein product is CSARVSGLRDTPLHF. This sequence joins TRBV20-1 and TRBJ1-6; the D gene is possibly TRBD1 (6 bases). The V end lost 1 base, the J end lost 13 bases, and 20 bases lay between the germline ends. The CDR3 runs 15 residues. CDR1 and CDR2 from the germline V gene are DFQATT and SNEGSKA (reference sequence).

J is TRBJ2-3 and V is TRBV20-1; no firm D call. Trimming stripped 2 bases from V and 2 bases from J, with 8 bases between. The germline V gene has CDR1 DFQATT and CDR2 SNEGSKA (reference sequence). The CDR3 loop spans 13 amino acids. The CDR3 reads CSARLDSTDTQYF. CDR3 DNA: TGCAGTGCTAGACTCGACTCCACAGATACGCAGTATTTT.

V gene TRBV7-9 combines with J gene TRBJ2-7; TRBD1 aligns across 7 bases. Per the germline V gene, CDR1 is SEHNR and CDR2 is FQNEAQ (reference sequence). Trimming cost V 11 bases and J 5 bases; bases outside gene matches: 9. The CDR3 extends over 12 amino acids. CDR3 DNA: TGTGCCGCTTCGGACAGGCGTGACGAGCAGTACTTC. It is translated as CAASDRRDEQYF.

This clonotype was counted at least ten times. The DNA of the CDR3 is TGCGCCAGCAGCCCAGGGTCAGGAAACACTGAAGCTTTCTTT. Its protein product is CASSPGSGNTEAFF. The chain carries TRBV5-1 and TRBJ1-1, with D possibly being TRBD1 (5 bases). Trimming left V 4 bases short and J 2 bases short, with 12 bases between. Germline CDR1 and CDR2: SGHRS and YFSETQ. CDR3 length equals 14 residues.

The sample holds many counts of this clonotype. The chain links TRBV28 to TRBJ2-7, with unresolved D. The CDR3 runs to 11 residues. V lost 6 bases and J 4 bases, leaving 7 bases between the germline ends. CDR1 and CDR2 from the germline V gene are MDHEN and SYDVKM. The CDR3 sequence: CASSHEYEQYF. The CDR3 DNA sequence: TGTGCCAGCAGCCACGAATACGAGCAGTACTTC.

This rearrangement joins TRBV7-3 to TRBJ2-6, with D possibly called TRBD1 or TRBD2 (6 bases each). The ends were cut back, 0 bases at V and 2 bases at J, with 20 bases in the middle. The germline CDR1 and CDR2 sequences are SGHTA and FQGTGA. CDR3 size: 20 residues. CDR3 coding DNA: TGTGCCAGCAGCTTAACCGGGGGCTCCATAGTATCAACTGGGGCCAACGTCCTGACTTTC. This translates into CASSLTGGSIVSTGANVLTF.

Worth noting for this clonotype: The junction and the germline gene differ at one end; a read error may be behind it. The chain has TRBV14 and TRBJ2-7; the D gene is possibly TRBD1 (6 bases). CDR1 SGHDN and CDR2 FVKESK come from the germline V gene. There are 15 residues in the CDR3. CDR3 amino acids: CASSQLTGHSSEQYF. In DNA form, the CDR3 reads TGTGCCAGCAGCCAATTGACGGGACACTCCTCCGAGCAGTACTTC.

This sequence joins TRBV20-1 and TRBJ1-1; TRBD1 matches 9 bases. V lost 4 bases and J lost 3; bases outside the gene matches: 3. The CDR3 covers 13 residues. Germline V gives CDR1 DFQATT, CDR2 SNEGSKA (reference sequence). CDR3 sequence: CSATDRGHTEAFF. DNA for the CDR3: TGCAGTGCTACGGACAGGGGCCACACTGAAGCTTTCTTT.

In its sample, this clonotype was seen many times. The V gene is TRBV6-2 or TRBV6-3, the J gene TRBJ2-7; 10 bases are a match to TRBD1. V was clipped by 7 bases and J by 1 base; unmatched bases: 4. The CDR3 runs to 14 residues. From germline, CDR1 is MNHEY and CDR2 SVGEGT. The CDR3 sequence is CASNRDRGSYEQYV. CDR3 nucleotides: TGTGCCAGCAACCGGGACAGGGGTTCCTACGAGCAGTACGTC.

This clonotype appeared a single time. J is TRBJ1-4 and V is TRBV5-1, with a possible D match to TRBD1 (6 bases). There are 13 residues in the CDR3. The germline CDR1 and CDR2 sequences are SGHRS and YFSETQ. V shed 4 bases and J shed 7 bases, with 11 bases lying between them. The CDR3 sequence is CASSPGGVEKLFF. The CDR3 coding sequence is TGCGCCAGCAGCCCCGGGGGCGTTGAAAAACTGTTTTTT.

At least ten counts were recorded for this clonotype. The chain links TRBV7-9 to TRBJ1-6; D ambiguous. Germline assignment: CDR1 SEHNR and CDR2 FQNEAQ (reference sequence). V was trimmed by 1 base and J by 9 bases, leaving 7 bases between them. The CDR3 has 13 amino acids. In DNA form, the CDR3 reads TGTGCCAGCAGCTTAGACGGCGGTTCACCCCTCCACTTT. As protein: CASSLDGGSPLHF.

Ten or more counts support this clonotype. V gene TRBV20-1 combines with J gene TRBJ2-1, with TRBD2 matching over 10 bases. Germline loops: CDR1 DFQATT, CDR2 SNEGSKA (reference sequence). V shed 0 bases and J 7 bases; nucleotides not matched to a gene: 6. The CDR3 totals 15 residues. The chain's CDR3 is CSARDLAGGLNEQFF. The CDR3 DNA is TGCAGTGCTAGAGATTTAGCGGGGGGTCTGAATGAGCAGTTCTTC.